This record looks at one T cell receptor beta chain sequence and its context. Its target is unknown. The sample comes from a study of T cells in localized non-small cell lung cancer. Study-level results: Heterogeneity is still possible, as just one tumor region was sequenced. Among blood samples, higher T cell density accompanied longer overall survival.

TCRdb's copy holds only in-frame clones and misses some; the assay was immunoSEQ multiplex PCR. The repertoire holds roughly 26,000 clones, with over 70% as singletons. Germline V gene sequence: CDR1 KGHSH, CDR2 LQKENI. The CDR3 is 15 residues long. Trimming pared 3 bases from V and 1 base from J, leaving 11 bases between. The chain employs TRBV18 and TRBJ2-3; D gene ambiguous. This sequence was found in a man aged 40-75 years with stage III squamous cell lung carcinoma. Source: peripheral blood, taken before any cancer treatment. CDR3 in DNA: TGTGCCAGCTCACCTGGCGGATCCGGCACAGATACGCAGTATTTT. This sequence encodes CASSPGGSGTDTQYF.